This passage covers 2 T cell receptor beta chains from one sample sequenced in a study of cytomegalovirus exposure and HLA in healthy donors (dated by TCRdb to 2017 to 2019). Library preparation employed the immunoSEQ multiplex PCR assay. The multiplex PCR relied on a mix of 60 forward primers for TCR Vbeta segments and 13 reverse primers for TCR Jbeta segments. The clones in this table, taken by TCRdb from immuneACCESS, are in-frame only. Not every clone is retained; where verified, under half of the shortfall comes from an unresolved V gene, and the cause of the rest is unknown. This sample has about 200,000 clones in its table, and 75% to 90% of those were observed once. Of the sample, less than 0.35% falls within the top ten clones. The sample consisted of PBMCs. All receptors come from a woman between 25 and 40 years old in good health and CMV-seronegative.

In its sample, this clone was seen once. J is TRBJ2-1 and V is TRBV2; TRBD2 agrees at 9 bases. This CDR3 region has 14 residues. J gave up 5 bases and V 7 bases, and 6 bases lay outside the gene matches. Germline V lookup: CDR1 SNHLY, CDR2 FYNNEI. In nucleotides, the CDR3 is TGTGCCAGCATGGTCGAGCGGGGGGACAATGAGCAGTTCTTC. This codes for CASMVERGDNEQFF.

The genes are TRBV5-1 and TRBJ2-1, with D possibly TRBD1 on 5 matching bases. V was trimmed by 0 bases and J by 7 bases, leaving 11 bases between them. This CDR3 region has 14 residues. In germline, CDR1 is SGHRS, CDR2 YFSETQ. The CDR3 sequence: CASSLGQLLNEQFF. The CDR3 nucleotides read TGCGCCAGCAGCTTGGGACAGTTACTGAATGAGCAGTTCTTC.